This T cell receptor beta chain was sequenced in a study of blood T cell repertoires in COVID-19. Germline V gene sequence: CDR1 LNHDA, CDR2 SQIVND (reference sequence). There are 14 residues in the CDR3. Trimming pared 3 bases from V and 4 bases from J, leaving 12 bases between. Methods used by the authors: Reference gene primer amplification gave estimated nucleated cell counts. Assay used: immunoSEQ multiplex PCR; TCRdb lists only in-frame clones, some missing. Clonal size and the V and J genes are those of that table, whereas D and trimming came from the DNA. The sample lists over 300,000 clones; roughly 90% were seen once. Ages ranged from about 18 to 100 years, with residence in 24 US areas.

This chain links TRBV19 with TRBJ1-1; possibly TRBD1 for D (6 bases). The sample consisted of PBMCs or T cells enriched from blood (not recorded which). The receptor comes from a woman in her twenties or thirties with acute COVID-19. Here the CDR3 DNA reads TGTGCCAGTAGTATGCAGGGGTCGGGCACTGAAGCTTTCTTT. This encodes CASSMQGSGTEAFF.